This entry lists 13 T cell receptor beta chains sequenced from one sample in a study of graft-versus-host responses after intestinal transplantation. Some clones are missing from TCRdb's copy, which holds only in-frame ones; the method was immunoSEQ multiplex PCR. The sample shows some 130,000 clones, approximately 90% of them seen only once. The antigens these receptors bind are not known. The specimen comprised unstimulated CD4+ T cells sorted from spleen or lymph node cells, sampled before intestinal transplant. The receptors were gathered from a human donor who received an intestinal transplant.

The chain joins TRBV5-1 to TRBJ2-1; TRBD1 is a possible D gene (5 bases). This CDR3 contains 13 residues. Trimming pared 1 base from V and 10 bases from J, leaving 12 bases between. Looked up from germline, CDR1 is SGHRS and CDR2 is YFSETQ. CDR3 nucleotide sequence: TGCGCCAGCAGCTTGTATGAGGACACCGAGCAGTTCTTC. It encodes CASSLYEDTEQFF.

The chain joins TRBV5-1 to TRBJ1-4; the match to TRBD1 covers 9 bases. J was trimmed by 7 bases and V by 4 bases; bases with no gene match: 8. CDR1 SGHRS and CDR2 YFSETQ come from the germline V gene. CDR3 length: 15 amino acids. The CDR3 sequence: CASSPTGTGFEKLFF. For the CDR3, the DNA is TGCGCCAGCAGCCCCACCGGGACAGGGTTTGAAAAACTGTTTTTT.

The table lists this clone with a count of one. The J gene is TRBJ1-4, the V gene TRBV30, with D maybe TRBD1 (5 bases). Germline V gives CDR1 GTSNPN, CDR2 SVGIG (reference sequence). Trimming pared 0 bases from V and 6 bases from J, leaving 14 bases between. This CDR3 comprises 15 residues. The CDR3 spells CAWSVLGRGDEKLFF. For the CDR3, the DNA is TGTGCCTGGAGTGTTCTCGGTCGGGGGGATGAAAAACTGTTTTTT.

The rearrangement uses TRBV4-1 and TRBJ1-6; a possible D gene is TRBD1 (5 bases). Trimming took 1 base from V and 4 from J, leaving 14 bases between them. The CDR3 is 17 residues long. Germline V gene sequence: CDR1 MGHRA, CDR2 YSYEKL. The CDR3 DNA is TGCGCCAGCAGCCAAGGTAAAGGGGCGCGGTATAATTCACCCCTCCACTTT. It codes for CASSQGKGARYNSPLHF.

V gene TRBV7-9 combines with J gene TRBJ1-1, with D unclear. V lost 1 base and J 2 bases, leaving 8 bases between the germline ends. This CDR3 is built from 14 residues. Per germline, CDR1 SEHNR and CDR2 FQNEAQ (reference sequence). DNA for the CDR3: TGTGCCAGCAGCTTAGATGAGGGTAACACTGAAGCTTTCTTT. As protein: CASSLDEGNTEAFF.

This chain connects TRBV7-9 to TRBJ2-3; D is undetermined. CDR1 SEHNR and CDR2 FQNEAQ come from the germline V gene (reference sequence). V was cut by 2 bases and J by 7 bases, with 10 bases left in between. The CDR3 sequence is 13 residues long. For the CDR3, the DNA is TGTGCCAGCAGCTTACTTGGTACAAATACGCAGTATTTT. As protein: CASSLLGTNTQYF. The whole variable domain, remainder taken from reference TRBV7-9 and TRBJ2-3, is DTGVSQNPRHKITKRGQNVTFRCDPISEHNRLYWYRQTLGQGPEFLTYFQNEAQLEKSRLLSDRFSAERPKGSFSTLEIQRTEQGDSAMYLCASSLLGTNTQYFGPGTRLTVL.

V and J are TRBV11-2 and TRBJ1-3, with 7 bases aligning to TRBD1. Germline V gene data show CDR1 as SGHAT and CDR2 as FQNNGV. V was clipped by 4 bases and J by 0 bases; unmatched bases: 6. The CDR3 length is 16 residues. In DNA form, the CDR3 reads TGTGCCAGCAGCTATAGGACAGGTCTCTCTGGAAACACCATATATTTT. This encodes CASSYRTGLSGNTIYF.

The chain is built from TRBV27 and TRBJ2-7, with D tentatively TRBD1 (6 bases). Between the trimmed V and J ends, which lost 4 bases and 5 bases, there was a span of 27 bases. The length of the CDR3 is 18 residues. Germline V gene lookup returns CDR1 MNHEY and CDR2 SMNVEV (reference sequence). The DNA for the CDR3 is TGTGCCAGCAGTTCCATCCTACAGGGCCTCGGACGTGCGGACGAGCAGTACTTC. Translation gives CASSSILQGLGRADEQYF.

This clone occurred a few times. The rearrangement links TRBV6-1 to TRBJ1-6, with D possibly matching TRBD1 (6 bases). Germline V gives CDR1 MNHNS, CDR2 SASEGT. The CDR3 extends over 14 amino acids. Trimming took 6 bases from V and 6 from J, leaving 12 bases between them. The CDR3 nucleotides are TGTGCCAGCAGGATAACAGGGCTTAATTCACCCCTCCACTTT. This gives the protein CASRITGLNSPLHF.

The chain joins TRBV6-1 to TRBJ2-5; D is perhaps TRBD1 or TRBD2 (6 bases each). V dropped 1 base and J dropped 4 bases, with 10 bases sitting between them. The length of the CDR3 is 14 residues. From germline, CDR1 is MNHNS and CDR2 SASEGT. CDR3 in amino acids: CASSEVGGTETQYF. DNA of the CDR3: TGTGCCAGCAGTGAAGTGGGGGGCACAGAGACCCAGTACTTC.

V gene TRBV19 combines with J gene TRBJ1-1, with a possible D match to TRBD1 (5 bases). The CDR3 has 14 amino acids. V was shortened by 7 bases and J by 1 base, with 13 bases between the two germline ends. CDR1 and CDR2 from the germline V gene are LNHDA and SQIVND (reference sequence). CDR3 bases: TGTGCCAGTAAATATGGGGACCGGAACACTGAAGCTTTCTTT. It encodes CASKYGDRNTEAFF.

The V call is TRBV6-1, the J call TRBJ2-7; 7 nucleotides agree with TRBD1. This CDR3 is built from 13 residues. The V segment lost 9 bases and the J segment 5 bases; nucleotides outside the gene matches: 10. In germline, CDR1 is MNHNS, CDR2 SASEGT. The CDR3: CARVQGRVDEQYF. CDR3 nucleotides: TGTGCCAGAGTACAGGGGCGGGTTGACGAGCAGTACTTC.

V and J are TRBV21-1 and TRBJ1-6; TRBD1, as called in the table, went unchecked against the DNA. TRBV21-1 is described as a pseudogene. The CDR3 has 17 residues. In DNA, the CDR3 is TGTGCCAGCATCAACAGGGGCCTTAGCTCCTATAATTCACCCCTCCACTTT. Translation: CASINRGLSSYNSPLHF.